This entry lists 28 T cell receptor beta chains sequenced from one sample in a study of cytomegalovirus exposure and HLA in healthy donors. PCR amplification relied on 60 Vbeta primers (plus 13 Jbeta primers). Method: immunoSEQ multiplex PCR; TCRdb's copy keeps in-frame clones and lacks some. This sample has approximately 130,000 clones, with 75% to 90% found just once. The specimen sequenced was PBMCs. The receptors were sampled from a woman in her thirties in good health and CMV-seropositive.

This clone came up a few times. The CDR3 sequence: CASRVFAGTGLNEQYF. Written as DNA, the CDR3 is TGTGCCAGCAGGGTCTTTGCCGGGACAGGGCTGAATGAGCAGTACTTC. This sequence joins TRBV2 and TRBJ2-7, with TRBD1 matching 9 bases. The CDR3 runs to 16 residues. The V gene end was trimmed by 6 bases and the J gene end by 7 bases; junction bases not matched to a gene: 16. The V gene's germline CDR1 is SNHLY and CDR2 FYNNEI.

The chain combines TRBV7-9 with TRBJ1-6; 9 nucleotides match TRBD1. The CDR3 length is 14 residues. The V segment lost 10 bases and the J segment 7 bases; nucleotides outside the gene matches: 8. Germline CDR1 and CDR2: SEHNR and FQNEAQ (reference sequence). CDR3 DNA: TGTGCCATAGGACAGGGGAATGTAAATTCACCCCTCCACTTT. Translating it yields CAIGQGNVNSPLHF.

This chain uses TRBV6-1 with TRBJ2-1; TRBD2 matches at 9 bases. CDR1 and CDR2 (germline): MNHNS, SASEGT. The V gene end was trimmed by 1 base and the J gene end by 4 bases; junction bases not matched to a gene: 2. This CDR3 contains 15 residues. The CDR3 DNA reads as TGTGCCAGCAGTGAAGGGGGACTAGCTTACAATGAGCAGTTCTTC. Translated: CASSEGGLAYNEQFF.

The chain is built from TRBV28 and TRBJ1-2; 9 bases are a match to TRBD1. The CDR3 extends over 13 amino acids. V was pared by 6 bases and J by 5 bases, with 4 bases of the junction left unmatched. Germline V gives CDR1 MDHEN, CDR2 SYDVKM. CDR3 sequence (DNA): TGTGCCAGCAGACCGACAGGGGGATATGGCTACACCTTC. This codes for CASRPTGGYGYTF.

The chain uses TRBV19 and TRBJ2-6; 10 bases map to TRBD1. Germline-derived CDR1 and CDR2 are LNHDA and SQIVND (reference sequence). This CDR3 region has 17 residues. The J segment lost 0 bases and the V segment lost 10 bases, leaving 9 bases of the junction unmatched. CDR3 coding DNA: TGTGCCACCGCCAGAGGGACAGGGGACTCTGGGGCCAACGTCCTGACTTTC. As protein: CATARGTGDSGANVLTF.

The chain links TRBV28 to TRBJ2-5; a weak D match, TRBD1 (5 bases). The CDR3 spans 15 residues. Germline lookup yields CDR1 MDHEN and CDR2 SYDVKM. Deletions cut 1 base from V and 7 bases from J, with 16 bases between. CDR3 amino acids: CASSLSYTGSGTQYF. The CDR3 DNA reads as TGTGCCAGCAGTTTATCTTATACAGGTTCGGGGACCCAGTACTTC.

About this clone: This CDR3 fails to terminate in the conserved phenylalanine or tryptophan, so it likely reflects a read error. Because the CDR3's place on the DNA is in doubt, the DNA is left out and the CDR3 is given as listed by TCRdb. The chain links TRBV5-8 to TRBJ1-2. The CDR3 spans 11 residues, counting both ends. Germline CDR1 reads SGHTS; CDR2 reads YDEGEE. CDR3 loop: CASSRGVGGPA.

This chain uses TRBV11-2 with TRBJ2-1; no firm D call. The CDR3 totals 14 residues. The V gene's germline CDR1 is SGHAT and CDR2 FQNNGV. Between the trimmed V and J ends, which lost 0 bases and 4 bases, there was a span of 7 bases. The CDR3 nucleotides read TGTGCCAGCAGCTTAGACAGTTTTTACAATGAGCAGTTCTTC. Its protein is CASSLDSFYNEQFF.

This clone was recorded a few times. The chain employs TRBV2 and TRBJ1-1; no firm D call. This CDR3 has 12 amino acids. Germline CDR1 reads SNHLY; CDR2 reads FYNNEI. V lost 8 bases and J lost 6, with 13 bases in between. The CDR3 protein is CASGDRVAEAFF. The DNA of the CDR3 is TGTGCCAGCGGCGACCGGGTGGCTGAAGCTTTCTTT.

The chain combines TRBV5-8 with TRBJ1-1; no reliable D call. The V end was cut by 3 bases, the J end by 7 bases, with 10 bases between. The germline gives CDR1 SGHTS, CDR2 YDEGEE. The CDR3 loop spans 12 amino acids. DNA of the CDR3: TGTGCCAGCAGCTATTCCCGGTGTGAAGCTTTCTTT. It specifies CASSYSRCEAFF.

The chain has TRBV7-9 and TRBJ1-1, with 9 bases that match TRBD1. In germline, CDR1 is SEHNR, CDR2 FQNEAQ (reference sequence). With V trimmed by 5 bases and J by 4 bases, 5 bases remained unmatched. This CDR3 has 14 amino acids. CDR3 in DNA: TGTGCCAGCAGCCCCGGGACAGGGATCACTGAAGCTTTCTTT. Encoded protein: CASSPGTGITEAFF.

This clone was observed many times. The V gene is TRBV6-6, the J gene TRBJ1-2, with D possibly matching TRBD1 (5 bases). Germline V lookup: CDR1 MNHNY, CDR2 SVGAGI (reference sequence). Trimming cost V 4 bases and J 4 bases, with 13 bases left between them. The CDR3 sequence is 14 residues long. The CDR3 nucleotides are TGTGCCAGCAGTTCACGGCAGGGCTCCTATGGCTACACCTTC. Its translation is CASSSRQGSYGYTF.

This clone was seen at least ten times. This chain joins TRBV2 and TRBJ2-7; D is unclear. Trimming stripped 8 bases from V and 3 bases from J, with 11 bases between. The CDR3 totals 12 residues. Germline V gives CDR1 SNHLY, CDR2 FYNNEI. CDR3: CASGQYLYEQYF. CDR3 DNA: TGTGCCAGCGGCCAGTACCTCTACGAGCAGTACTTC.

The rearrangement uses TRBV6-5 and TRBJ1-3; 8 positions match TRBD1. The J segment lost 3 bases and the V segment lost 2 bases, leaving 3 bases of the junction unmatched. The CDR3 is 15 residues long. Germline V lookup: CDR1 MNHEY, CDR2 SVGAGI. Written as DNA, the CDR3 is TGTGCCAGCAGTTACCGGACAGGGCATGGAAACACCATATATTTT. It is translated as CASSYRTGHGNTIYF.

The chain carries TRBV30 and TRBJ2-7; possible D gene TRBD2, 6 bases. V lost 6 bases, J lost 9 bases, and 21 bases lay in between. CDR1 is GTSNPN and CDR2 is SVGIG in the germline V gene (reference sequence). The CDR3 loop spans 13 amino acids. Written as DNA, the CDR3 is TGTGCCTGCAACACCGGTCCGGGACTGGGGCAGTACTTC. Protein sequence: CACNTGPGLGQYF. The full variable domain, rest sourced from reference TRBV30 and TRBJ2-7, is SQTIHQWPATLVQPVGSPLSLECTVEGTSNPNLYWYRQAAGRGLQLLFYSVGIGQISSEVPQNLSASRPQDRQFILSSKKLLLSDSGFYLCACNTGPGLGQYFGPGTRLTVT.

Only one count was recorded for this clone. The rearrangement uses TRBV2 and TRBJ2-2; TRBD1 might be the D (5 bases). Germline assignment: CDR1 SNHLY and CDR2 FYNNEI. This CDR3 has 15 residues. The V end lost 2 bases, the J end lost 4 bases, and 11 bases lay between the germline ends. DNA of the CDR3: TGTGCCAGCAGTGAAACCCCAGGGTCCACCGGGGAGCTGTTTTTT. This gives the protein CASSETPGSTGELFF.

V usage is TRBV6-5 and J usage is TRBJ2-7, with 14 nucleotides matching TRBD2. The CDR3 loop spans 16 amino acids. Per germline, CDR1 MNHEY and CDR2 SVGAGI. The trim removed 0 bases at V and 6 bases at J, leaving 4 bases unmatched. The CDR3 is CASSYSGTSGSPEQYF. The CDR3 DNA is TGTGCCAGCAGTTACTCAGGGACTAGCGGGAGTCCCGAGCAGTACTTC.

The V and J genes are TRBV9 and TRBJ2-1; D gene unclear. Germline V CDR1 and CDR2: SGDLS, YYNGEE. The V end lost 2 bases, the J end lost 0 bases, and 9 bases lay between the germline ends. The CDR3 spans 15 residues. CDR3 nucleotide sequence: TGTGCCAGCAGCGTGGAGCGAATCTCCTACAATGAGCAGTTCTTC. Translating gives CASSVERISYNEQFF.

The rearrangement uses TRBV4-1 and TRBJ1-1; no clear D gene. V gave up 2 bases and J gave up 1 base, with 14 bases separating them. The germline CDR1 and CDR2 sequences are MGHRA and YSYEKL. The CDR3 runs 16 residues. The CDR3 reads CASSQPHTGKNTEAFF. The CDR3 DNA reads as TGCGCCAGCAGCCAACCCCATACGGGGAAGAACACTGAAGCTTTCTTT.

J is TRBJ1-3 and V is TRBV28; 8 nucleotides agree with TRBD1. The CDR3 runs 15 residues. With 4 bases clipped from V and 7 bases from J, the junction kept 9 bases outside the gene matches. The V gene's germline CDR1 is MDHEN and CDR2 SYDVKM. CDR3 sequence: CASSSWTGIGNTIYF. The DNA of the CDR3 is TGTGCCAGCAGTTCGTGGACAGGGATTGGGAACACCATATATTTT.

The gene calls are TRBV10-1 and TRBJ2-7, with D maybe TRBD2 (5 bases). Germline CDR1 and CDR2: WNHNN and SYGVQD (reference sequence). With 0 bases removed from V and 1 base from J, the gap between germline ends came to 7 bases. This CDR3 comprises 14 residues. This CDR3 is CASSESPGSYEQYF. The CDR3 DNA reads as TGCGCCAGCAGTGAGTCGCCGGGGTCCTACGAGCAGTACTTC.

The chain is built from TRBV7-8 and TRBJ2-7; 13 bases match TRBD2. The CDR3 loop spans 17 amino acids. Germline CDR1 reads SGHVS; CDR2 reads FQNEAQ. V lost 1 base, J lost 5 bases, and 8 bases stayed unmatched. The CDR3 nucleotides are TGTGCCAGCAGCTTAGGACTAGCGGGGGGTTCCTACCACGAGCAGTACTTC. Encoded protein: CASSLGLAGGSYHEQYF.

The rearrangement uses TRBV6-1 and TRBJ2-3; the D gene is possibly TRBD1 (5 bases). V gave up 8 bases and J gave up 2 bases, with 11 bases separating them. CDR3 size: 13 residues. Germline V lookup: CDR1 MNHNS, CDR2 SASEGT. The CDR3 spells CASSPGPTDTQYF. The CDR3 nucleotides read TGTGCCAGCTCTCCAGGGCCCACAGATACGCAGTATTTT.

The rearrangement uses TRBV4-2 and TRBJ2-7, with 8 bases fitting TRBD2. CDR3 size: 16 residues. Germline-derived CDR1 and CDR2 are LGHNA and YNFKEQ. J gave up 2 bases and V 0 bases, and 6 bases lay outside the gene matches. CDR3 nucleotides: TGTGCCAGCAGCCAAGATGAGAGCGGGGGCCCCTACGAGCAGTACTTC. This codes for CASSQDESGGPYEQYF.

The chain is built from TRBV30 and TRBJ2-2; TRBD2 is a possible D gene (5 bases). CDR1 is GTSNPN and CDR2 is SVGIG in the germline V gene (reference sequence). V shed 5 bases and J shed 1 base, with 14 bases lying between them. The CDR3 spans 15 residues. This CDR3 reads CAWSGYSLNTGELFF. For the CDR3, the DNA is TGTGCCTGGTCGGGATACTCCTTGAACACCGGGGAGCTGTTTTTT.

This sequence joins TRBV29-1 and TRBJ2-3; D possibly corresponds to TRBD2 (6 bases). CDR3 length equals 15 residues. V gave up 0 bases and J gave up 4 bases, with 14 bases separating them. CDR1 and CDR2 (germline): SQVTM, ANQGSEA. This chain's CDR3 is CSVEDLTRRADTQYF. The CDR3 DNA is TGCAGCGTTGAAGATCTTACCAGGAGGGCAGATACGCAGTATTTT.

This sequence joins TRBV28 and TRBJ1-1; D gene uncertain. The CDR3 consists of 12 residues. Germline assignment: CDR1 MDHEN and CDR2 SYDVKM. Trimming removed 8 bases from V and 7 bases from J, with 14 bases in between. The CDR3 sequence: CASLNRGNEAFF. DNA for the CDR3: TGTGCCAGCTTGAACCGGGGAAATGAAGCTTTCTTT.

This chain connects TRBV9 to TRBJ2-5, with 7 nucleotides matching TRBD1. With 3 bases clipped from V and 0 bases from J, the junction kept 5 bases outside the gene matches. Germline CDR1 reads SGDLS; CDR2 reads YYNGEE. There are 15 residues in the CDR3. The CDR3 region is CASSGWTGNQETQYF. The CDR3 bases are TGTGCCAGCAGCGGCTGGACAGGCAACCAAGAGACCCAGTACTTC.